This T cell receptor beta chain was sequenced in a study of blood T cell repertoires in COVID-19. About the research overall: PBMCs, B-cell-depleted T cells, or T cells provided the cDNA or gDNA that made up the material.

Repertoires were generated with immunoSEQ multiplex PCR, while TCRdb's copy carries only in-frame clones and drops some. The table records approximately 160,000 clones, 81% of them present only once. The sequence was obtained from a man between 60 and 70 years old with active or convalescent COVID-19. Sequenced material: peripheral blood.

The CDR3: CASSYDSGYNEQFF. The CDR3 DNA is TGTGCCAGCAGTTACGATAGCGGATACAATGAGCAGTTCTTC. This chain connects TRBV6-2 or TRBV6-3 to TRBJ2-1, with D possibly matching TRBD2 (6 bases). The V gene lost 2 bases and the J gene lost 4 bases, with 9 bases spanning the gap. Germline V lookup: CDR1 MNHEY, CDR2 SVGEGT. The CDR3 is 14 amino acids.